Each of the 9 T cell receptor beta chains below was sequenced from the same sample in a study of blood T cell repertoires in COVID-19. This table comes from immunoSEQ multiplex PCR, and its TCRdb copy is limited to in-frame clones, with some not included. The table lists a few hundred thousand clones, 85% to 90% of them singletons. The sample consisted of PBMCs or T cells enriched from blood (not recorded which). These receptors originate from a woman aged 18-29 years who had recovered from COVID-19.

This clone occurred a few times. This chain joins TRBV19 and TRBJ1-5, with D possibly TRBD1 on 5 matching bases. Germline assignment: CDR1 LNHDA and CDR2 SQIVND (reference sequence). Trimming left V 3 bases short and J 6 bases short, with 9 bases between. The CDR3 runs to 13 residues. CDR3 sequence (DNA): TGTGCCAGTAGTATCGACAGACGTCAGCCCCAGCATTTT. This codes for CASSIDRRQPQHF.

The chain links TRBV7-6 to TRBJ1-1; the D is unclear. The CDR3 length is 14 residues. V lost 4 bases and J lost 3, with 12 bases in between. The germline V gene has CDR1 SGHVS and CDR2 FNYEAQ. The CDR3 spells CASSWVVEDTEAFF. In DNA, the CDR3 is TGTGCCAGCAGCTGGGTCGTTGAGGACACTGAAGCTTTCTTT.

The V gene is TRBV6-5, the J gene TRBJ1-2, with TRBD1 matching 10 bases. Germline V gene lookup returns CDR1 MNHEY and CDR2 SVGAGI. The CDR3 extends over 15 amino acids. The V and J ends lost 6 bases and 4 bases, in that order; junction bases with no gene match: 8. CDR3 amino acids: CASRPGTGVGYGYTF. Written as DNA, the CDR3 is TGTGCCAGCAGACCCGGGACAGGGGTGGGCTATGGCTACACCTTC.

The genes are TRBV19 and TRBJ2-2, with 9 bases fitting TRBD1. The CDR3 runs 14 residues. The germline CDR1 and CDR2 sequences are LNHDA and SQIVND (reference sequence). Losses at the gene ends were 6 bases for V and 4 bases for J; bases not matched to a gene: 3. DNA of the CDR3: TGTGCCAGTAGGGGACAGGGCGTCACCGGGGAGCTGTTTTTT. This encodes CASRGQGVTGELFF.

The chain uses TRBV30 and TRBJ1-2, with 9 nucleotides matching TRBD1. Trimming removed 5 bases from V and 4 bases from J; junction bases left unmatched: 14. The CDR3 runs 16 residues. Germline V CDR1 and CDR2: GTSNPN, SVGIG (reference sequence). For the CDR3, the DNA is TGTGCCTGGCTCCGGGACAGGGTGTCCGGATTCTATGGCTACACCTTC. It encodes CAWLRDRVSGFYGYTF.

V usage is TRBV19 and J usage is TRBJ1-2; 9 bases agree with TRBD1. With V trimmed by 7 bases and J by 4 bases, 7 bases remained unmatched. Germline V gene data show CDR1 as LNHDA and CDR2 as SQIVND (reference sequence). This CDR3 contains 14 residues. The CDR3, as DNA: TGTGCCAGTACCCCGGGACAGGGAGGCTATGGCTACACCTTC. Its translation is CASTPGQGGYGYTF.

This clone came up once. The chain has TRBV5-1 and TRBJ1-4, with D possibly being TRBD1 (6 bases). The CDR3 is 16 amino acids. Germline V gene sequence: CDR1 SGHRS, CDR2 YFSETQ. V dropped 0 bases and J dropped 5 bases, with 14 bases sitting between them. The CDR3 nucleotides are TGCGCCAGCAGCTTGGCGGCGGACAGAAAGAATGAAAAACTGTTTTTT. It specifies CASSLAADRKNEKLFF.

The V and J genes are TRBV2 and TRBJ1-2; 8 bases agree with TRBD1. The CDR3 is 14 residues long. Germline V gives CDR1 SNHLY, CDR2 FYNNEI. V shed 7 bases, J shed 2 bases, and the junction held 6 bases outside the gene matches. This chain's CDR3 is CASNGQGFNYGYTF. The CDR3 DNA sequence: TGTGCCAGCAATGGACAGGGATTCAACTATGGCTACACCTTC.

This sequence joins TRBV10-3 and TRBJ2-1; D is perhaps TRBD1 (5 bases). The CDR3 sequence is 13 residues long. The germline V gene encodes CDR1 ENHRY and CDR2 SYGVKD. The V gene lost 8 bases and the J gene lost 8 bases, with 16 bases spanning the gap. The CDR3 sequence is CAIGQATVDEQFF. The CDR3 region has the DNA TGTGCCATCGGCCAGGCGACAGTAGATGAGCAGTTCTTC.